What follows are 7 T cell receptor beta chains derived from one specimen sequenced in a study of T cells of healthy individuals. One entry per CDR3 protein results from TCRdb running MiXCR on the 5' RACE reads. This table has 75,000 to 95,000 distinct CDR3 sequences, roughly 5% appearing once. These receptors were obtained from a female donor in good health.

This clonotype was seen a handful of times. J is TRBJ1-4 and V is TRBV25-1; possible D gene TRBD1, 6 bases. The ends were cut back, 2 bases at V and 0 bases at J, with 16 bases in the middle. The CDR3 is 18 residues long. Per the germline V gene, CDR1 is MGHDK and CDR2 is SYGVNS. The chain's CDR3 is CASSEGQISVATNEKLFF. The CDR3 DNA follows: TGTGCCAGCAGTGAAGGACAGATTTCAGTTGCAACTAATGAAAAACTGTTTTTT. Drawing the rest from reference TRBV25-1 and TRBJ1-4, the complete variable domain is EADIYQTPRYLVIGTGKKITLECSQTMGHDKMYWYQQDPGMELHLIHYSYGVNSTEKGDLSSESTVSRIRTEHFPLTLESARPSHTSQYLCASSEGQISVATNEKLFFGSGTQLSVL.

V and J are TRBV11-2 and TRBJ1-1, with 7 bases aligning to TRBD1. V shed 6 bases, J shed 4 bases, and the junction held 17 bases outside the gene matches. CDR1 is SGHAT, CDR2 FQNNGV, per germline. The CDR3 spans 17 residues. CDR3 region: CASSSPFGDSFGTEAFF. CDR3 nucleotide sequence: TGTGCCAGCAGTTCCCCCTTTGGGGACAGCTTTGGCACTGAAGCTTTCTTT.

The chain recombines TRBV7-3 with TRBJ1-1, with D perhaps TRBD1 (5 bases). V was cut by 0 bases and J by 6 bases, with 17 bases left in between. This CDR3 contains 16 residues. Germline CDR1 SGHTA, CDR2 FQGTGA. CDR3 sequence: CASSLTFRGRGAEAFF. The CDR3 nucleotides read TGTGCCAGCAGCTTAACGTTTAGAGGTAGAGGGGCTGAAGCTTTCTTT.

This clonotype was seen at least ten times. This chain joins TRBV7-9 and TRBJ2-5, with D maybe TRBD2 (5 bases). Trimming removed 0 bases at V and 8 bases at J, with 16 bases between. This CDR3 contains 15 residues. The V gene's germline CDR1 is SEHNR and CDR2 FQNEAQ (reference sequence). The chain's CDR3 is CASSLASVLSETQYF. The CDR3 region has the DNA TGTGCCAGCAGCTTAGCTAGCGTCCTTTCAGAAACCCAGTACTTC.

This clonotype showed up just a few times. The gene calls are TRBV7-2 and TRBJ2-7; perhaps TRBD2 as D (5 bases). Germline V CDR1 and CDR2: SGHTA, FQGNSA. CDR3 length equals 16 residues. V gave up 4 bases and J gave up 0 bases, with 16 bases separating them. As DNA, the CDR3 is TGTGCCAGCAGCTCTCGGGGAGAGCGGATCTCCTACGAGCAGTACTTC. It yields the protein CASSSRGERISYEQYF.

About this clonotype itself: A much larger clone differs by one base, so this may be a read error. The rearrangement joins TRBV7-2 to TRBJ2-7; D unresolved. The CDR3 extends over 12 amino acids. V was shortened by 5 bases and J by 4 bases, with 9 bases between the two germline ends. The germline CDR1 and CDR2 sequences are SGHTA and FQGNSA. The CDR3: CASSLPRYEQYF. The CDR3 nucleotides read TGTGCCAGCAGCCTGCCCCGTTACGAGCAGTACTTC.

This clonotype was detected many times. The CDR3 DNA reads as TGTGCCAGCAGTTTCCAAGGTGCAACTAATGAAAAACTGTTTTTT. Protein: CASSFQGATNEKLFF. The chain couples TRBV27 to TRBJ1-4; D is undetermined. The CDR3 is made up of 15 amino acids. V lost 3 bases, J lost 0 bases, and 8 bases lay in between. CDR1 MNHEY and CDR2 SMNVEV come from the germline V gene (reference sequence).